A selection of T cell receptor beta chains follows, all from one sample in a study of vaccination and CD4 T cells after COVID-19. Antigens of these TCRs are unknown. Using its own MiXCR run on the PCR reads, TCRdb lists one record per CDR3 protein. The sample carries around 7,800 distinct CDR3 sequences, about two fifths recorded once. Sample: CD4+ T cells from blood, cultured in vitro. Every receptor here comes from a human donor in good health. CDR3s include the opening cysteine and the closing phenylalanine or tryptophan. D genes are given only for firm matches. A row's size may be missing; if present it is once, few, many or a size class.

TRBJ2-7 TRBV29-1 once TRBD2 CSVATSGSYEQYF TGCAGCGTTGCAACTAGCGGATCCTACGAGCAGTACTTC
TRBJ1-2 TRBV20-1 . TRBD1 CGASPGQGSYGYTF TGCGGTGCTAGCCCGGGACAGGGAAGCTATGGCTACACCTTC
TRBJ2-5 TRBV7-2 few . CASSLLQETQYF TGTGCCAGCAGCCTACTCCAAGAGACCCAGTACTTC
TRBJ1-5 TRBV20-1 . TRBD1 CSGHGQGGNQPQHF TGCAGTGGCCATGGACAGGGCGGCAATCAGCCCCAGCATTTT
TRBJ2-4 TRBV15 . TRBD1 CATSRPPTGTAENIQYF TGTGCCACCAGCAGACCTCCCACCGGGACAGCAGAGAACATTCAGTACTTC
TRBJ2-5 TRBV6-2/TRBV6-3 . TRBD2 CASRELAGVLRETQYF TGTGCCAGCAGGGAGCTAGCGGGAGTTTTACGAGAGACCCAGTACTTC
TRBJ2-1 TRBV7-3 . TRBD1 CASSPDRGRENEQFF TGTGCCAGCAGTCCGGACAGGGGGCGGGAGAATGAGCAGTTCTTC
TRBJ1-1 TRBV2 . . CASSQAPNTEAFF TGTGCCAGCAGCCAGGCCCCGAACACTGAAGCTTTCTTT
TRBJ1-1 TRBV11-2 . . CASSSSKGGTEAFF TGTGCCAGCAGCTCTTCGAAGGGGGGCACTGAAGCTTTCTTT
TRBJ2-1 TRBV7-2 . TRBD2 CASSLGLAGVGQFF TGTGCCAGCAGCTTGGGACTAGCGGGAGTAGGGCAGTTCTTC
TRBJ2-2 TRBV28 . . CASSLPDRLGTGELFF TGTGCCAGCAGTCTACCCGACCGCCTAGGGACCGGGGAGCTGTTTTTT
TRBJ1-1 TRBV5-4 few TRBD1 CASSLAGRTGGGEAFF TGTGCCAGCAGCTTGGCCGGGAGGACAGGGGGCGGTGAAGCTTTCTTT
TRBJ2-1 TRBV7-2 . . CASSNSALYNEQFF TGTGCCAGCAGCAATTCCGCCCTATACAATGAGCAGTTCTTC
TRBJ2-7 TRBV6-5 few . CASSYTPQGGVGEQYF TGTGCCAGCAGTTACACCCCTCAGGGCGGGGTGGGCGAGCAGTACTTC
TRBJ1-5 TRBV21-1 few . CASSKGAGMTQPQHF TGTGCCAGCAGCAAAGGAGCGGGGATGACTCAGCCCCAGCATTTT
TRBJ1-2 TRBV25-1 . TRBD1 CASSGGGGYTF TGTGCCAGCAGTGGAGGGGGCGGCTACACCTTC